This TCR beta chain was documented in a study of T-cell reconstitution after alpha-beta-depleted transplantation in children. The TCRbeta library was prepared with unique molecular identifiers. TCRdb reprocessed the PCR reads with MiXCR, giving one entry per CDR3 protein. The table lists 800,000 to 1,000,000 distinct CDR3 sequences, roughly 29% of them singletons, with over 25% in the top ten. Trimming pared 4 bases from V and 7 bases from J, leaving 11 bases between. Germline V lookup: CDR1 MGHRA, CDR2 YSYEKL. CDR3 length: 13 amino acids. This specimen consisted of PBMCs, mostly from graft donor cells, obtained 360 days after TCRalphabeta/CD19-depleted stem cell transplant. This sequence joins TRBV4-1 and TRBJ2-1, with D perhaps matching TRBD1 (5 bases). The clonotype comes from a boy under two years old who had a stem cell transplant for SCID, so the T cells may come from the graft donor. The chain's CDR3 is CASSLQGPNEQFF. The DNA for the CDR3 is TGCGCCAGCAGCCTGCAGGGTCCAAATGAGCAGTTCTTC.